Below, 5 T cell receptor beta chains from the same sample are listed, as sequenced in a study of blood T cell repertoires in COVID-19 (dated by TCRdb to 2020 to 2021). Library prep was done by the immunoSEQ multiplex PCR assay. TCRdb provides this immuneACCESS table in a form limited to in-frame rearrangements. Some clones are lacking; in checked studies, under half of them reflect an unresolved V gene, and why the rest are absent is not known. The sample has about 200,000 clones on record, about 85% of them singletons. Around 1% of the sample is held by the ten biggest clonotypes. Sequencing was performed on peripheral blood. These receptor sequences come from a man aged 55-75 years with COVID-19, enrolled during active disease.

This rearrangement joins TRBV6-5 to TRBJ2-5; tentative D call: TRBD2 (7 bases). CDR3 length equals 15 residues. Looked up from germline, CDR1 is MNHEY and CDR2 is SVGAGI. Trimming pared 8 bases from V and 1 base from J, leaving 17 bases between. Here the CDR3 reads CASREGGILQETQYF. The DNA for the CDR3 is TGTGCCAGCCGAGAGGGGGGGATTCTCCAAGAGACCCAGTACTTC.

The chain recombines TRBV30 with TRBJ2-1, with TRBD1 matching over 7 bases. The CDR3 contains 19 residues. CDR1 is GTSNPN and CDR2 is SVGIG in the germline V gene (reference sequence). V gave up 3 bases and J gave up 4 bases; unmatched junction bases: 21. The chain's CDR3 is CAWRNRGILARSRYNEQFF. CDR3 nucleotide sequence: TGTGCCTGGAGGAACAGGGGAATCTTAGCACGGTCAAGATACAATGAGCAGTTCTTC.

The chain uses TRBV5-1 and TRBJ2-7; no definite D call. The CDR3 spans 11 residues. Germline loops: CDR1 SGHRS, CDR2 YFSETQ. Trimming removed 4 bases at V and 10 bases at J, with 12 bases between. This CDR3 is CASSISGVQYF. CDR3 sequence (DNA): TGCGCCAGCAGCATTTCCGGTGTACAGTACTTC.

The chain carries TRBV4-2 and TRBJ1-5; 10 nucleotides line up with TRBD1. Germline V gene sequence: CDR1 LGHNA, CDR2 YNFKEQ. This CDR3 has 17 residues. With 4 bases clipped from V and 5 bases from J, the junction kept 11 bases outside the gene matches. CDR3 region: CASSPDPSGTGDQPQHF. The CDR3 DNA follows: TGTGCCAGCAGCCCCGATCCCTCCGGGACAGGGGATCAGCCCCAGCATTTT.

The V call is TRBV7-9, the J call TRBJ1-2; TRBD1 is a possible D gene (5 bases). CDR1 is SEHNR, CDR2 FQNEAQ, per germline (reference sequence). Trimming removed 3 bases from V and 3 bases from J, with 8 bases in between. CDR3 length: 13 residues. The CDR3 DNA reads TGTGCCAGCAGCTTGCGGGGGGACTATGGCTACACCTTC. Translated: CASSLRGDYGYTF. Based on the CDR3 plus reference TRBV7-9 and TRBJ1-2, the full variable domain is DTGVSQNPRHKITKRGQNVTFRCDPISEHNRLYWYRQTLGQGPEFLTYFQNEAQLEKSRLLSDRFSAERPKGSFSTLEIQRTEQGDSAMYLCASSLRGDYGYTFGSGTRLTVV.